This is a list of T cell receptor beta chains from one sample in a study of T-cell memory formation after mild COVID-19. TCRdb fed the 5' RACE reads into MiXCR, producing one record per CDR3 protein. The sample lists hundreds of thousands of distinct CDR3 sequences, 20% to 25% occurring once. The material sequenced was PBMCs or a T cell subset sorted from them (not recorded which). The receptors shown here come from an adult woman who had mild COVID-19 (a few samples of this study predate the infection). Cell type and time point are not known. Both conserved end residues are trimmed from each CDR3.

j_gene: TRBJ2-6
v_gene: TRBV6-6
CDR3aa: ASSYGFAYGGANVLT

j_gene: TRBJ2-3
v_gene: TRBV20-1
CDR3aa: SAPFTDRVPDTQY

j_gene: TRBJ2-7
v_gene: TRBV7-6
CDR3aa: ARVEGIVTYEQY

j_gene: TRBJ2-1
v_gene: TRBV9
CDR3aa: ASSATSGISYNEQF

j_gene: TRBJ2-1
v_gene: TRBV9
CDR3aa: ASSGTSGVYNEQF

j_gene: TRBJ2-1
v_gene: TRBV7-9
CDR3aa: ASTSSGGGHEQF

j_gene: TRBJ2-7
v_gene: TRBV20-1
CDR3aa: SAPMGGSGGYEQY

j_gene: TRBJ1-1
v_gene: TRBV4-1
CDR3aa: ASSQDLPHRGNTEAF

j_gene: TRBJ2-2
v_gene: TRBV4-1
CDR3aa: ASSQGHRGDPGELF

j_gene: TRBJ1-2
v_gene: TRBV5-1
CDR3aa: ASSFDQGTYGYT

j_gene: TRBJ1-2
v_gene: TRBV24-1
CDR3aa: ATSDSSYGYT

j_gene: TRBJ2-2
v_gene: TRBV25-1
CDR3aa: ASSEYLQPPATGELF

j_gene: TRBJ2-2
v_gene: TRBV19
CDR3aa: ASSIEPGELF

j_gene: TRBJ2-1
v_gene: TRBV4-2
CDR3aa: ASSQDPRRDRYNEQF

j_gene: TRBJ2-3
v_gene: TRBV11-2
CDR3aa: ASSLMRDTQY

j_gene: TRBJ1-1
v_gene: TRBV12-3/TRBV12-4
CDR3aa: ASKVGPDRGNTEAF

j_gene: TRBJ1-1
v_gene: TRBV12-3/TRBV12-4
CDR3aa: ASSLALQMNTEAF

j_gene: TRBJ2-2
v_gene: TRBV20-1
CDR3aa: SATLGSGANTGELF

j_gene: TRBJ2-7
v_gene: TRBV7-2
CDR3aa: ASSLRAGESSYEQY

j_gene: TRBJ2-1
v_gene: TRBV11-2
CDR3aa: ASSLDLWGDRDEQF

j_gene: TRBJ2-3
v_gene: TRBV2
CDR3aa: ASNTGGTDTQY

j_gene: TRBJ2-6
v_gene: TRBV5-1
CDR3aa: ASSHRPRQSSSGANVLT

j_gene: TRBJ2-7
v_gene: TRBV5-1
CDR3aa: ASSSNPTLTYEQY

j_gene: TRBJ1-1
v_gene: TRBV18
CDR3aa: ASSPRPGGTEAF

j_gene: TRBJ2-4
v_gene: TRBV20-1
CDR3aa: SASDREDIQY

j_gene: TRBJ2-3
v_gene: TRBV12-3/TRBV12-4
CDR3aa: ASSTPSGLAGVASTDTQY

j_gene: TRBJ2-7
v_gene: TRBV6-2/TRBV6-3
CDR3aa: ASSYGTGASYEQY

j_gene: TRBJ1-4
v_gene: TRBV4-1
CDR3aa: ASSQEGTGGNEKLF

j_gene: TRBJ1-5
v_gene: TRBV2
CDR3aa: ASRIGQGGNQPQH

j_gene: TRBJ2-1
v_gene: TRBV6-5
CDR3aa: ASSYMGLAGGSYNEQF

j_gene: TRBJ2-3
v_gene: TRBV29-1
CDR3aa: SVEGLVRDRANTDTQY

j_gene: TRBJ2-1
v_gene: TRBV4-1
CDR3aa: ASSQEVFSGNEQF

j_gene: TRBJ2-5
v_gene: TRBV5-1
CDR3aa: ASSFGGQEKTQY

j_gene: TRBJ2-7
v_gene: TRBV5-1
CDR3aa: ASSLEVAGGSYEQY

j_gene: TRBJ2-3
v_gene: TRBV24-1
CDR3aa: ATSPSGTSIDTQY

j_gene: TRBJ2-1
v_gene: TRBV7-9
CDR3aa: ASSLVAGAHNEQF

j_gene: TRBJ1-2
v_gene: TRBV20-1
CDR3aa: SAREQGKGYT

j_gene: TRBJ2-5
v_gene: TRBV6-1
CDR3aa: ASWRGFGETQY

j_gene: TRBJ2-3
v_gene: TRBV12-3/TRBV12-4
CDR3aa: ASSFPRLAGGPDTQY

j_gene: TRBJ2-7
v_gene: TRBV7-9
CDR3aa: ASRLGQNSYEQY

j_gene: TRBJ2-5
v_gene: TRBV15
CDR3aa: ATSAGQGAGETQY

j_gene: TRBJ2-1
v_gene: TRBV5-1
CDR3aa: ASTLRGGNEQF

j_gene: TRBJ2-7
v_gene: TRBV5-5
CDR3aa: ASSFRTPNYEQY

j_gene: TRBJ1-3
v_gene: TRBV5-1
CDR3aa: ASSSGTGNTIY

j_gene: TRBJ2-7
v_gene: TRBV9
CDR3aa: ASSVSSGSVDEQY

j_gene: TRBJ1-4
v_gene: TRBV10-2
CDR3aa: ASSEGRAQKLF

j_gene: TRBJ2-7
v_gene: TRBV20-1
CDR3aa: SARPRQGGGEQY

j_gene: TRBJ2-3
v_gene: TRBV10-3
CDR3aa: AISESPLTTPQWDTQY

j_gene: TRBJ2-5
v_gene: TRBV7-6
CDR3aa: ASSLFEGAQETQY

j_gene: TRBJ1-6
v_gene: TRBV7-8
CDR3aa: ASSLDKAELSYNSPLH

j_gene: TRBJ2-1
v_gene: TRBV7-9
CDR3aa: ASSLGRASYNEQF

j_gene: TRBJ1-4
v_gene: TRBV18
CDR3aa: ASSPVATNEKLF

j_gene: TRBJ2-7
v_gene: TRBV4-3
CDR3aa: ASSQDPSRQYEQY

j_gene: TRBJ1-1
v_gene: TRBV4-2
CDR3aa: ASSQDESDSTEAF

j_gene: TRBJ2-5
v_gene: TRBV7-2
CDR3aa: ASSRYRGQETQY